This TCR beta chain was captured in a study of T cell responses to AZD1222 COVID-19 vaccine. The germline CDR1 and CDR2 sequences are PRHDT and FYEKMQ (reference sequence). The CDR3 spans 14 residues. V shed 5 bases, J shed 5 bases, and the junction held 5 bases outside the gene matches. Study-level points and caveats: Baseline serostatus was positive in only six or seven AZD1222 recipients.

The assay was immunoSEQ multiplex PCR, and TCRdb's table has in-frame clones only and misses some. The repertoire holds around 100,000 clones, with approximately 91% as singletons. In regard to this clone: Antigen: not known.

V usage is TRBV13 and J usage is TRBJ1-5; 8 positions agree with TRBD1. The sequence was obtained from an adult in good health. The input for sequencing was peripheral blood, taken on day 0 of AZD1222 vaccination. CDR3 nucleotides: TGTGCCAGCAGCCAGGGGACAGGCTATCAGCCCCAGCATTTT. This translates into CASSQGTGYQPQHF. Complete variable domain (other parts from reference TRBV13 and TRBJ1-5): AAGVIQSPRHLIKEKRETATLKCYPIPRHDTVYWYQQGPGQDPQFLISFYEKMQSDKGSIPDRFSAQQFSDYHSELNMSSLELGDSALYFCASSQGTGYQPQHFGDGTRLSIL.